In its sample, the clone carrying this T cell receptor beta chain is medium-sized. The antigen is not known. This specimen comes from a study of metastatic and nonmetastatic thyroid tumors. Study background: Blood and tumor or nodule tissue repertoires from malignant and benign thyroid patients were compared. Whole-study findings and limits: Malignant thyroid tumors reportedly exceeded benign nodules significantly in TCR beta diversity, with the difference appearing in blood and tumor.

All patients reached thyroid surgery having received no treatment beforehand. Original analysis: To classify distant metastasis in papillary thyroid cancer, a model was built from CDR3 differences across clinicopathological groups. Using MiXCR, TCRdb re-called clones from the PCR reads. For this entry, the V and J calls and clone size follow TCRdb and not the study's own pipeline. This table holds roughly 12,000 clones, around 21% found once. Germline V gene data show CDR1 as MNHNS and CDR2 as SASEGT. V dropped 2 bases and J dropped 3 bases, with 13 bases sitting between them. The CDR3 spans 16 residues.

Sequencing used adjacent normal tissue. The J gene is TRBJ2-2, the V gene TRBV6-1; D is undetermined. This receptor was taken from a female donor with papillary thyroid cancer or a benign thyroid nodule (not recorded which). Some clones in this sample may be carry-over from other donors' samples. The CDR3 reads CASSELSLQYTGELFF. The CDR3 DNA sequence: TGTGCCAGCAGTGAATTGAGTCTGCAGTACACCGGGGAGCTGTTTTTT.